Listed below are T cell receptor beta chains from one sample, sequenced in a study of CD8 T cells in ankylosing spondylitis. One entry per CDR3 protein, called by TCRdb with MiXCR from the 5' RACE reads. The table records 250,000 or so distinct CDR3 sequences, about 10% of them present only once. The sample was blood, either unsorted or a sorted T cell fraction (not recorded which). These receptors were taken from a male donor with ankylosing spondylitis or in good health (not recorded which). The CDR3 runs from the conserved cysteine through the conserved F or W. The order of the fields is J gene, D gene, clone size, V gene, CDR3 protein, CDR3 DNA. D genes are given only for firm matches. Rows may omit the clone size; those that give it use once, few, many or a size class.

TRBJ2-1,-,many,TRBV6-5,CASSYGGEQFF,TGTGCCAGCAGTTACGGGGGAGAGCAGTTCTTC
TRBJ1-2,TRBD1,many,TRBV29-1,CSVPGTGSPRYGYTF,TGCAGCGTGCCCGGGACAGGGAGCCCTCGGTATGGCTACACCTTC
TRBJ2-3,-,many,TRBV24-1,CATSATRGPDTQYF,TGTGCCACCAGTGCAACGAGGGGCCCAGATACGCAGTATTTT
TRBJ1-1,-,many,TRBV20-1,CSAGDLGSEAFF,TGCAGTGCGGGGGACCTTGGTTCTGAAGCTTTCTTT
TRBJ2-3,TRBD2,-,TRBV20-1,CSASPSSGRGSTDTQYF,TGCAGTGCTAGTCCCTCTAGCGGGAGGGGTAGCACAGATACGCAGTATTTT
TRBJ2-5,-,many,TRBV20-1,CSARDPVPGTVPGKETQYF,TGCAGTGCTAGAGACCCGGTCCCCGGGACTGTTCCGGGTAAAGAGACCCAGTACTTC
TRBJ2-2,TRBD1,many,TRBV6-1,CASSKGQGKTGELFF,TGTGCCAGCAGTAAGGGACAGGGGAAGACCGGGGAGCTGTTTTTT
TRBJ2-1,TRBD2,many,TRBV12-3/TRBV12-4,CASSWTSGFYEQFF,TGTGCCAGCAGTTGGACTAGCGGGTTCTATGAGCAGTTCTTC
TRBJ2-7,TRBD1,many,TRBV5-1,CASSSQGAREQYF,TGCGCCAGCAGCTCCCAGGGGGCTCGGGAGCAGTACTTC
TRBJ2-1,TRBD2,-,TRBV7-6,CVSSLASGSAEQFF,TGTGTCAGCAGCTTGGCTAGCGGGTCAGCCGAGCAGTTCTTC
TRBJ2-6,-,many,TRBV12-3/TRBV12-4,CASSPSGESGANVLTF,TGTGCCAGCAGTCCTTCAGGAGAATCTGGGGCCAACGTCCTGACTTTC
TRBJ2-1,-,many,TRBV12-3/TRBV12-4,CASRFSSGYNEQFF,TGTGCCAGCCGATTCTCGAGTGGTTACAATGAGCAGTTCTTC
TRBJ2-5,TRBD2,-,TRBV20-1,CSARPGGQETQYF,TGCAGTGCGCGCCCGGGGGGCCAAGAGACCCAGTACTTC
TRBJ1-2,TRBD1,many,TRBV6-1,CASRPRQGPQGYTF,TGTGCCAGCAGACCCCGACAGGGTCCGCAGGGCTACACCTTC
TRBJ2-6,TRBD1,-,TRBV29-1,CSVEGTGTGYSGANVLTF,TGCAGCGTTGAGGGTACCGGGACAGGGTACTCTGGGGCCAACGTCCTGACTTTC
TRBJ2-5,-,many,TRBV9,CASSVGIGEETQYF,TGTGCCAGCAGCGTAGGAATAGGAGAGGAGACCCAGTACTTC
TRBJ1-1,TRBD1,many,TRBV29-1,CSVSGTGTEAFF,TGCAGCGTCTCCGGGACAGGGACCGAAGCTTTCTTT
TRBJ2-7,TRBD1,few,TRBV6-5,CASSYSFGTGIAYEQYF,TGTGCCAGCAGTTACTCTTTCGGGACAGGGATTGCCTACGAGCAGTACTTC
TRBJ1-5,-,-,TRBV6-1,CASSRYLGTDSNQPQHF,TGTGCCAGCAGTCGTTACCTCGGGACGGATAGCAATCAGCCCCAGCATTTT
TRBJ1-2,-,-,TRBV10-2,CASAGRNYGYTF,TGCGCCAGCGCGGGACGGAACTATGGCTACACCTTC
TRBJ2-7,-,-,TRBV6-1,CASSEVGRSYEQYF,TGTGCCAGCAGTGAAGTGGGCCGCTCCTACGAGCAGTACTTC
TRBJ1-2,-,-,TRBV20-1,CSAREPGGGSYTF,TGCAGTGCTAGAGAGCCAGGCGGAGGGAGCTACACCTTC
TRBJ1-6,-,many,TRBV5-1,CASRTGQINSPLHF,TGCGCCAGCAGGACGGGACAAATTAATTCACCCCTCCACTTT
TRBJ2-5,-,many,TRBV6-2/TRBV6-3,CASTPARDLETQYF,TGTGCCAGCACTCCGGCAAGGGATTTAGAGACCCAGTACTTC
TRBJ2-2,-,many,TRBV19,CASSIAVGELFF,TGTGCCAGTAGTATAGCGGTCGGGGAGCTGTTTTTT
TRBJ2-6,-,many,TRBV5-1,CASKNFGANVLTF,TGCGCCAGCAAAAATTTTGGGGCCAACGTCCTGACTTTC
TRBJ2-3,TRBD1,few,TRBV9,CASSAAPTGITDTQYF,TGTGCCAGCAGCGCAGCCCCGACAGGGATCACAGATACGCAGTATTTT
TRBJ2-3,TRBD2,-,TRBV25-1,CASSESSGLAGGTDTQYF,TGTGCCAGCAGTGAATCCAGCGGACTAGCGGGAGGAACAGATACGCAGTATTTT
TRBJ2-1,-,many,TRBV10-3,CAISPLGTLNNEQFF,TGTGCCATCAGTCCTCTCGGGACTCTTAACAATGAGCAGTTCTTC
TRBJ1-5,TRBD1,many,TRBV28,CASSALDRGHQPQHF,TGTGCCAGCAGTGCCCTAGACAGGGGGCATCAGCCCCAGCATTTT
TRBJ2-5,TRBD2,medium-sized,TRBV7-2,CASSISGASGGETQYF,TGTGCCAGCAGCATTAGCGGGGCCAGCGGGGGAGAGACCCAGTACTTC
TRBJ1-1,-,many,TRBV5-1,CASRRDGMNTEAFF,TGCGCCAGCAGGAGGGACGGAATGAACACTGAAGCTTTCTTT
TRBJ2-2,-,-,TRBV6-5,CASSYSQGGSTGELFF,TGTGCCAGCAGTTACTCGCAGGGGGGGTCCACCGGGGAGCTGTTTTTT
TRBJ2-7,TRBD2,many,TRBV12-3/TRBV12-4,CASSRAGEGEQYF,TGTGCCAGCAGTCGGGCGGGAGAAGGCGAGCAGTACTTC
TRBJ1-3,-,many,TRBV5-1,CASSLKDIHSGNTIYF,TGCGCCAGCAGCTTGAAAGACATCCACTCTGGAAACACCATATATTTT
TRBJ2-1,-,-,TRBV4-1,CASSPWQGSRKPNEQFF,TGCGCCAGCAGCCCGTGGCAGGGCAGTCGGAAACCAAATGAGCAGTTCTTC
TRBJ2-5,-,many,TRBV21-1,CASSKFAGGTQETQYF,-
TRBJ2-5,-,-,TRBV7-9,CASTQEETQYF,TGTGCCAGCACCCAAGAAGAGACCCAGTACTTC
TRBJ1-5,-,-,TRBV2,CASSESRNQPQHF,TGTGCCAGCAGTGAAAGCCGGAATCAGCCCCAGCATTTT
TRBJ2-7,-,many,TRBV20-1,CSALQGPDYEQYF,TGCAGTGCCCTACAGGGCCCGGATTACGAGCAGTACTTC
TRBJ2-5,TRBD2,many,TRBV20-1,CSGLAGGRETQYF,TGCAGTGGACTAGCGGGAGGCAGAGAGACCCAGTACTTC
TRBJ2-2,-,many,TRBV29-1,CSVGGGAGTGELFF,TGCAGCGTTGGAGGCGGGGCGGGGACCGGGGAGCTGTTTTTT
TRBJ2-7,-,-,TRBV5-1,CASRASTYEQYF,TGCGCCTCCCGGGCCTCCACCTACGAGCAGTACTTC
TRBJ2-7,TRBD2,many,TRBV5-6,CASSSKLAWEQYF,TGTGCCAGCAGCTCCAAACTAGCGTGGGAGCAGTACTTC
TRBJ1-6,-,few,TRBV28,CASSFGSSPLHF,TGTGCCAGCAGTTTCGGGAGTTCACCCCTCCACTTT
TRBJ1-1,-,many,TRBV20-1,CSEGSNTEAFF,TGCAGTGAGGGATCGAACACTGAAGCTTTCTTT
TRBJ1-5,TRBD1,few,TRBV28,CASRDRGFRGNQPQHF,TGTGCCAGCAGGGACAGGGGGTTTCGGGGAAACCAGCCCCAGCATTTT
TRBJ1-5,-,-,TRBV30,CAWDRGPSNQPQHF,TGTGCCTGGGACAGAGGCCCCAGCAATCAGCCCCAGCATTTT
TRBJ2-3,-,few,TRBV24-1,CATQGPTLFADTQYF,TGTGCCACCCAGGGACCGACCCTTTTCGCAGATACGCAGTATTTT
TRBJ2-2,-,many,TRBV6-1,CASRSVRAGELFF,TGTGCCAGCCGGTCGGTGAGAGCCGGGGAGCTGTTTTTT
TRBJ2-7,-,many,TRBV11-2,CASSLGFLASYEQYF,TGTGCCAGCAGCCTAGGGTTCTTGGCTTCCTACGAGCAGTACTTC